Included here is one TCR beta chain sequence, with context. Original processing methods: Filtering differed because ImmunoSEQ produced junction-only sequences that carried no quality scores. Data came from immunoSEQ multiplex PCR; TCRdb stores just in-frame clones and leaves some out. That table gives V, J and clone size, and the DNA gave D and trimming. This table has about 1.5 million clones, approximately 98% appearing once. Trimming left V 3 bases short and J 3 bases short, with 12 bases between. CDR1 and CDR2 (germline): MNHEY, SMNVEV (reference sequence). The CDR3 is 14 residues long. The data derive from a study of shared clonotypes between healthy human individuals.

The clonotype comes from a young man in good health. The specimen sequenced was naive CD4+ T cells sorted from blood. Subset specified: CD45RA+ positively selected. The rearrangement uses TRBV27 and TRBJ2-7; D unclear. The CDR3 nucleotides read TGTGCCAGCAGTTTGGCGGCTTGGGGCTACGAGCAGTACTTC. Translated: CASSLAAWGYEQYF.